In this sample, the clone carrying this T cell receptor (beta chain) turned up a few times. Germline V gene sequence: CDR1 KGHDR, CDR2 SFDVKD. The CDR3 has 22 residues. V lost 0 bases to trimming and J lost 2 bases; unmatched junction nucleotides: 24. This sample was taken from a study of blood T cell repertoires in COVID-19. The table came from immunoSEQ multiplex PCR; TCRdb's copy has only in-frame clones and leaves some out. Here the sample spans around 52,000 clones, about four fifths being singletons. This TCR was sampled from a woman of 80 years or more with acute or convalescent COVID-19. Source material: peripheral blood. V and J are TRBV24-1 and TRBJ2-7; 7 bases match TRBD1. The CDR3, as DNA: TGTGCCACCAGTGATTTGCAAGCCCCAGGGGGTCTTACCTATGTCCACCCCTACGAGCAGTACTTC. It encodes CATSDLQAPGGLTYVHPYEQYF.